These 7 T cell receptor beta chains were all obtained from the same sample, sequenced in a study of early stage breast cancer tumors (dated by TCRdb to the late 2010s). The library was made by the immunoSEQ multiplex PCR assay. Entries here come from immuneACCESS through TCRdb and include only in-frame sequences with V and J called. Some clones fail to appear in such tables; in the studies checked, an unresolved V gene covers under half of the shortfall, and the cause of the remainder is unknown. In this sample the table shows about 72,000 clones, roughly three quarters of which occur a single time. The top ten hold around 3.4% of the sample. The sequenced sample consisted of blood. Receptor source: a person aged 60 to 70 with breast cancer.

The V and J genes are TRBV10-3 and TRBJ2-5, with D maybe TRBD1 (5 bases). V shed 4 bases and J shed 5 bases, with 11 bases lying between them. This CDR3 has 13 amino acids. Germline lookup yields CDR1 ENHRY and CDR2 SYGVKD. CDR3 amino acids: CAISGDSTETQYF. The DNA for the CDR3 is TGTGCCATCAGTGGCGACAGCACGGAGACCCAGTACTTC.

This chain connects TRBV5-1 to TRBJ1-3, with unresolved D. The CDR3 contains 15 residues. V lost 4 bases, J lost 1 base, and 12 bases lay in between. The germline CDR1 and CDR2 sequences are SGHRS and YFSETQ. The CDR3 reads CASSPTVGSGNTIYF. The CDR3 bases are TGCGCCAGCAGCCCGACTGTGGGGTCTGGAAACACCATATATTTT.

The chain combines TRBV5-6 with TRBJ2-1, with 7 nucleotides matching TRBD2. Germline values: CDR1 SGHDT, CDR2 YYEEEE. This CDR3 is 15 amino acids long. J was trimmed by 1 base and V by 1 base; bases with no gene match: 2. CDR3 sequence reads: CASSLWGGSYNEQFF. Here the CDR3 DNA reads TGTGCCAGCAGCTTGTGGGGGGGGTCCTACAATGAGCAGTTCTTC.

The chain recombines TRBV13 with TRBJ2-3, with 10 bases matching TRBD2. Germline CDR1 and CDR2: PRHDT and FYEKMQ (reference sequence). J gave up 6 bases and V 6 bases, and 9 bases lay outside the gene matches. This CDR3 is 15 amino acids long. The CDR3 nucleotides are TGTGCCAGCAGTTACCCATTTAGCGGGAGGGATACGCAGTATTTT. Encoded protein: CASSYPFSGRDTQYF.

The chain is built from TRBV9 and TRBJ2-1; 9 nucleotides line up with TRBD2. The CDR3 contains 16 residues. V shed 0 bases, J shed 4 bases, and the junction held 5 bases outside the gene matches. Per the germline V gene, CDR1 is SGDLS and CDR2 is YYNGEE. This CDR3 is CASSVGISGGYNEQFF. The CDR3 DNA is TGTGCCAGCAGCGTAGGAATTAGCGGGGGTTACAATGAGCAGTTCTTC.

The rearrangement joins TRBV28 to TRBJ1-4; D unclear. Germline V gene data show CDR1 as MDHEN and CDR2 as SYDVKM. V was clipped by 3 bases and J by 2 bases, with 10 bases between them. The CDR3 has 15 amino acids. CDR3 DNA sequence: TGTGCCAGCAGTTTCGGGTATACGACTAATGAAAAACTGTTTTTT. It translates to CASSFGYTTNEKLFF.

The chain uses TRBV7-9 and TRBJ2-5, with D possibly TRBD2 on 6 matching bases. The germline CDR1 and CDR2 sequences are SEHNR and FQNEAQ (reference sequence). Trimming removed 5 bases at V and 6 bases at J, with 22 bases between. The CDR3 is 16 amino acids. The chain's CDR3 is CASSAPPMGGSKTQYF. CDR3 sequence (DNA): TGTGCCAGCAGCGCCCCCCCGATGGGGGGTTCTAAGACCCAGTACTTC.